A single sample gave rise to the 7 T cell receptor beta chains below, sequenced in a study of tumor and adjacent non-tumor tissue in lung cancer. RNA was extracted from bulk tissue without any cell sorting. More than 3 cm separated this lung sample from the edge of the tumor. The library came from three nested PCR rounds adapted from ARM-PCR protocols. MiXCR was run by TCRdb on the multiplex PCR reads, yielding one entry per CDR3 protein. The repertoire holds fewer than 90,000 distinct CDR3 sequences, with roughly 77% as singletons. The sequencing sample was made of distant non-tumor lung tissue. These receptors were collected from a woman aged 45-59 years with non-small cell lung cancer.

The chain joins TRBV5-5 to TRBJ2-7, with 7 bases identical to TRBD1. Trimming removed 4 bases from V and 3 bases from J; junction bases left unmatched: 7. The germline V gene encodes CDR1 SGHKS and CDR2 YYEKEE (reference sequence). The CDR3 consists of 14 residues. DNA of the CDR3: TGTGCCAGCAGCCTAAGGACAGGCTTCTACGAGCAGTACTTC. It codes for CASSLRTGFYEQYF.

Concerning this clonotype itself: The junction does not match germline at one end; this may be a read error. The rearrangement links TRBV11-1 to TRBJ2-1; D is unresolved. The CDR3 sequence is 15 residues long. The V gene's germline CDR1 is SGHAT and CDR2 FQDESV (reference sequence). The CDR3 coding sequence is TGTGCCGGCAGCTCGACTCCTTCGACGGGCGATAAGCAGTTCTTC. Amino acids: CAGSSTPSTGDKQFF.

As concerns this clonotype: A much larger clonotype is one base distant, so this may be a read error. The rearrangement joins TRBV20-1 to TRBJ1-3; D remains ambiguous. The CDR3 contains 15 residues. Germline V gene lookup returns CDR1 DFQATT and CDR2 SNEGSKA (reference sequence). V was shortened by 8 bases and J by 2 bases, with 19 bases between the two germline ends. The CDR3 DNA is TGCAGTACATCGACCGGATCCCGCCCTGGAAACACCATATATTTT. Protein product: CSTSTGSRPGNTIYF.

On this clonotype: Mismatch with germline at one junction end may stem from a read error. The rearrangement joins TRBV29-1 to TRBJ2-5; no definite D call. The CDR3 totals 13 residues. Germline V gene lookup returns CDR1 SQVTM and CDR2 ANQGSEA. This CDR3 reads CSVDRSHQETQCF. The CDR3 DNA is TGCAGCGTCGACCGGAGCCACCAAGAGACCCAGTGCTTC.

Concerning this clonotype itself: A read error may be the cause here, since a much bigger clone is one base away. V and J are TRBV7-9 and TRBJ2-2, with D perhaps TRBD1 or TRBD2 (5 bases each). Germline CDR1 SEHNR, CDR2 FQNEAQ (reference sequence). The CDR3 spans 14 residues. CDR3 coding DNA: TGTGCCAGCAACTTAGACGGGACCACCGGGGAGCTGTTTTTT. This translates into CASNLDGTTGELFF.

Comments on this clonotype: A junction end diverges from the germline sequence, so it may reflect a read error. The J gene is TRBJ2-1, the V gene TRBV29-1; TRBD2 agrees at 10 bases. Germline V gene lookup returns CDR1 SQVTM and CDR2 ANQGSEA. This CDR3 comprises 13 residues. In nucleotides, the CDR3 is TGCAGTGCCAAGAAGCGGGAGGGAGGTGAACAGCTCTTC. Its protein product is CSAKKREGGEQLF.

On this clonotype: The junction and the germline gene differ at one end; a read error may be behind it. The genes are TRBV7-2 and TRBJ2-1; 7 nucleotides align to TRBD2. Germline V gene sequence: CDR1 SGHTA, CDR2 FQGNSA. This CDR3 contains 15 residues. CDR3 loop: CVSSLRPSGYNEQFF. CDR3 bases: TGTGTCAGCAGCTTGCGCCCTAGCGGTTACAATGAGCAGTTCTTC.